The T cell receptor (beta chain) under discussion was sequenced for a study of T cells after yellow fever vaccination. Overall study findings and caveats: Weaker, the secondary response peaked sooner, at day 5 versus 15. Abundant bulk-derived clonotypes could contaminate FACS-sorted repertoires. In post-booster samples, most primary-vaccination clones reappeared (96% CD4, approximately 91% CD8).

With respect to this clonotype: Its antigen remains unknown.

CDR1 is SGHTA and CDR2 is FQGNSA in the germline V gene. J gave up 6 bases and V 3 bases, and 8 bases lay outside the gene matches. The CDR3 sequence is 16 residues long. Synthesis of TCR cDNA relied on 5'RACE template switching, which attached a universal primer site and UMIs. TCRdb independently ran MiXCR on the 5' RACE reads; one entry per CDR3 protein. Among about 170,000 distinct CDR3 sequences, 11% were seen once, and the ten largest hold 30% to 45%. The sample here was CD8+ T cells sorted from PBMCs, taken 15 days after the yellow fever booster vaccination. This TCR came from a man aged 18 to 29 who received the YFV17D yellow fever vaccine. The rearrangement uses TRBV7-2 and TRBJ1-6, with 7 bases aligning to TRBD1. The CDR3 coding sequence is TGTGCCAGCAGCTTGACAGGGCTGAGGGCTAATTCACCCCTCCACTTT. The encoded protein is CASSLTGLRANSPLHF.